The 29 T cell receptor beta chains given below trace back to one sample, sequenced in a study of early T cells in non-severe SARS-CoV-2 infection. Using its own MiXCR run on the 5' RACE reads, TCRdb lists one record per CDR3 protein. Counted here are 66,000 or so distinct CDR3 sequences, less than 15% occurring once; the ten biggest clones make up roughly 8.7%. The sequencing sample was made of whole blood. These TCRs come from an adult who was a healthcare worker with PCR-confirmed SARS-CoV-2 infection or an uninfected control (not recorded which).

The genes are TRBV7-2 and TRBJ2-3; TRBD2 agrees at 13 bases. The germline V gene has CDR1 SGHTA and CDR2 FQGNSA. Trimming took 5 bases from V and 7 from J; bases not matched to a gene: 9. The CDR3 is made up of 16 amino acids. For the CDR3, the DNA is TGTGCCAGCAGCGGACGGACTAGCGGGAGCTCGAATACGCAGTATTTT. Protein: CASSGRTSGSSNTQYF.

This chain connects TRBV24-1 to TRBJ2-1; perhaps D is TRBD1 or TRBD2 (5 bases each). V dropped 0 bases and J dropped 6 bases, with 14 bases sitting between them. The CDR3 is 16 amino acids. Germline V CDR1 and CDR2: KGHDR, SFDVKD. The CDR3 sequence: CATSDLSFGGTNEQFF. The DNA for the CDR3 is TGTGCCACCAGTGATTTGAGTTTTGGGGGTACCAATGAGCAGTTCTTC.

This clonotype occurred many times. This rearrangement joins TRBV5-1 to TRBJ1-1, with D possibly being TRBD1 (6 bases). The V and J ends lost 1 base and 4 bases respectively, with 8 bases between them. CDR3 length equals 13 residues. Germline CDR1 is SGHRS and CDR2 is YFSETQ. CDR3 coding DNA: TGCGCCAGCAGCTTGAGGGACACCACTGAAGCTTTCTTT. As protein: CASSLRDTTEAFF. Full variable domain (rest looked up from reference TRBV5-1 and TRBJ1-1): KAGVTQTPRYLIKTRGQQVTLSCSPISGHRSVSWYQQTPGQGLQFLFEYFSETQRNKGNFPGRFSGRQFSNSRSEMNVSTLELGDSALYLCASSLRDTTEAFFGQGTRLTVV.

This clonotype was seen many times. The genes are TRBV11-2 and TRBJ2-1; D unresolved. The CDR3 loop spans 12 amino acids. The germline V gene has CDR1 SGHAT and CDR2 FQNNGV. V was pared by 2 bases and J by 6 bases, with 5 bases between. The CDR3 protein is CASSLIANEQFF. The CDR3 DNA is TGTGCCAGCAGCTTAATTGCCAATGAGCAGTTCTTC.

The chain is built from TRBV20-1 and TRBJ1-1; D gene unclear. Germline lookup yields CDR1 DFQATT and CDR2 SNEGSKA (reference sequence). CDR3 length: 12 amino acids. Trimming stripped 1 base from V and 2 bases from J, with 5 bases between. The CDR3: CSARVVNTEAFF. For the CDR3, the DNA is TGCAGTGCTAGAGTCGTCAACACTGAAGCTTTCTTT.

The rearrangement links TRBV6-5 to TRBJ2-3; no definite D call. CDR1 is MNHEY and CDR2 is SVGAGI in the germline V gene. V was clipped by 8 bases and J by 1 base, with 16 bases between them. There are 15 residues in the CDR3. CDR3 in amino acids: CASCQDPIRTDTQYF. The CDR3 DNA follows: TGTGCCAGCTGCCAGGACCCAATCCGCACAGATACGCAGTATTTT.

Ten or more counts support this clonotype. The rearrangement joins TRBV6-4 to TRBJ2-3, with 7 bases identical to TRBD2. Germline lookup yields CDR1 MRHNA and CDR2 SNTAGT. V dropped 4 bases and J dropped 4; count of bases not matched to a gene: 2. CDR3 length: 13 amino acids. CDR3 sequence: CASSGGSSDTQYF. The CDR3 DNA reads as TGTGCCAGCAGTGGCGGGAGCTCAGATACGCAGTATTTT.

A single count supports this clonotype. The V call is TRBV27, the J call TRBJ1-1, with D possibly being TRBD1 (5 bases). Trimming pared 5 bases from V and 6 bases from J, leaving 13 bases between. CDR1 and CDR2 (germline): MNHEY, SMNVEV (reference sequence). The length of the CDR3 is 13 residues. DNA of the CDR3: TGTGCCAGCAGTCCAGGGCCAGAGGCTGAAGCTTTCTTT. The encoded protein is CASSPGPEAEAFF.

The table lists this clonotype with many counts. V usage is TRBV7-2 and J usage is TRBJ2-7, with 9 bases lining up with TRBD2. J gave up 5 bases and V 7 bases, and 12 bases lay outside the gene matches. The germline V gene has CDR1 SGHTA and CDR2 FQGNSA. The CDR3 covers 15 residues. The CDR3: CASTLRGSGSHEQYF. CDR3 bases: TGTGCCAGCACCCTCAGAGGTAGCGGGAGCCACGAGCAGTACTTC. Drawing the rest from reference TRBV7-2 and TRBJ2-7, the complete variable domain is GAGVSQSPSNKVTEKGKDVELRCDPISGHTALYWYRQSLGQGLEFLIYFQGNSAPDKSGLPSDRFSAERTGGSVSTLTIQRTQQEDSAVYLCASTLRGSGSHEQYFGPGTRLTVT.

The CDR3 loop is CASSSGELNTEAFF. CDR3 bases: TGTGCCAGCAGCTCGGGGGAGTTGAACACTGAAGCTTTCTTT. The chain links TRBV12-3 or TRBV12-4 to TRBJ1-1; possible D gene TRBD1, 5 bases. The CDR3 length is 14 residues. V shed 6 bases and J shed 0 bases, with 11 bases lying between them.

This clonotype showed up just a few times. The rearrangement joins TRBV7-2 to TRBJ2-3, with D perhaps TRBD2 (6 bases). V lost 3 bases and J lost 1, with 11 bases in between. The CDR3 spans 15 residues. Per germline, CDR1 SGHTA and CDR2 FQGNSA. CDR3 protein: CASSLSGVGTDTQYF. CDR3 nucleotides: TGTGCCAGCAGCTTGTCGGGAGTTGGCACAGATACGCAGTATTTT. The variable domain in full, completed from reference TRBV7-2 and TRBJ2-3, reads GAGVSQSPSNKVTEKGKDVELRCDPISGHTALYWYRQSLGQGLEFLIYFQGNSAPDKSGLPSDRFSAERTGGSVSTLTIQRTQQEDSAVYLCASSLSGVGTDTQYFGPGTRLTVL.

The chain joins TRBV4-1 to TRBJ2-3, with D tentatively TRBD1 or TRBD2 (6 bases each). V lost 4 bases to trimming and J lost 4 bases, with 12 bases between them. This CDR3 contains 14 residues. Germline assignment: CDR1 MGHRA and CDR2 YSYEKL. The CDR3 DNA is TGCGCCAGCAGCCTAGAGGAGGGGGCAGATACGCAGTATTTT. Residues: CASSLEEGADTQYF.

This clonotype has ten or more counts. The chain recombines TRBV12-3 or TRBV12-4 with TRBJ1-1, with D perhaps TRBD1 (6 bases). V shed 6 bases and J shed 9 bases, with 17 bases lying between them. This CDR3 comprises 13 residues. As DNA, the CDR3 is TGTGCCAGCAGGAACAGGGTGGACCTAAAAGCTTTCTTT. Protein: CASRNRVDLKAFF.

At least ten counts were recorded for this clonotype. The rearrangement links TRBV7-3 to TRBJ2-3; D possibly corresponds to TRBD2 (6 bases). Germline-derived CDR1 and CDR2 are SGHTA and FQGTGA. V gave up 2 bases and J gave up 6 bases, with 15 bases separating them. The CDR3 loop spans 15 amino acids. The CDR3 bases are TGTGCCAGCAGCTTACGCGGTAGCGGTCGGGATACGCAGTATTTT. Its protein product is CASSLRGSGRDTQYF.

This clonotype has ten or more counts. The chain is built from TRBV29-1 and TRBJ2-1; no clear D gene. V was shortened by 8 bases and J by 4 bases, with 9 bases between the two germline ends. This CDR3 has 11 amino acids. In germline, CDR1 is SQVTM, CDR2 ANQGSEA. CDR3 sequence reads: CSFRSYNEQFF. The DNA for the CDR3 is TGCAGCTTCAGATCGTACAATGAGCAGTTCTTC.

This clonotype occurred many times. V is TRBV2 and J is TRBJ1-2, with D perhaps TRBD1 (6 bases). V was clipped by 4 bases and J by 8 bases, with 17 bases between them. The CDR3 consists of 14 residues. The germline gives CDR1 SNHLY, CDR2 FYNNEI. The CDR3 sequence: CASSGAAGAGGYTF. The CDR3 DNA is TGTGCCAGCAGTGGAGCGGCAGGGGCGGGAGGCTACACCTTC.

This clonotype came up a few times. This sequence joins TRBV24-1 and TRBJ2-1, with a weak D call TRBD2 (6 bases). Germline CDR1 is KGHDR and CDR2 is SFDVKD. V gave up 3 bases and J gave up 1 base, with 9 bases separating them. This CDR3 has 15 residues. The DNA of the CDR3 is TGTGCCACCAGTGATCTGCGGGATTCCTACAATGAGCAGTTCTTC. As protein: CATSDLRDSYNEQFF.

Ten or more counts support this clonotype. This sequence joins TRBV2 and TRBJ2-7; 9 bases fit TRBD1. V lost 6 bases, J lost 6 bases, and 12 bases stayed unmatched. The length of the CDR3 is 15 residues. CDR1 SNHLY and CDR2 FYNNEI come from the germline V gene. The CDR3 reads CASSVSGTGSSEQYF. CDR3 nucleotide sequence: TGTGCCAGCAGCGTCTCCGGGACAGGGTCATCCGAGCAGTACTTC.

At least ten counts were recorded for this clonotype. The rearrangement joins TRBV7-3 to TRBJ2-3; D may be TRBD1 or TRBD2 (5 bases each). V lost 0 bases, J lost 0 bases, and 10 bases lay in between. This CDR3 has 16 residues. The germline V gene encodes CDR1 SGHTA and CDR2 FQGTGA. CDR3 coding DNA: TGTGCCAGCAGCTTAACAGGGACGGTGAGCACAGATACGCAGTATTTT. Protein product: CASSLTGTVSTDTQYF.

This clonotype was found many times. The chain carries TRBV5-1 and TRBJ1-1; TRBD1 agrees at 7 bases. V dropped 1 base and J dropped 2; count of bases not matched to a gene: 5. Per germline, CDR1 SGHRS and CDR2 YFSETQ. CDR3 length: 15 residues. CDR3 nucleotide sequence: TGCGCCAGCAGCTTGACAGGGGCCCGAAACACTGAAGCTTTCTTT. Amino acids: CASSLTGARNTEAFF.

There are many counts of this clonotype. The CDR3 here is CSVWGQGADTGELFF. The CDR3 DNA is TGCAGCGTGTGGGGACAGGGGGCTGACACCGGGGAGCTGTTTTTT. The rearrangement joins TRBV29-1 to TRBJ2-2, with 12 bases identical to TRBD1. This CDR3 contains 15 residues. The V and J ends lost 6 bases and 3 bases, in that order; junction bases with no gene match: 5. Germline CDR1 reads SQVTM; CDR2 reads ANQGSEA.

This clonotype was detected many times. The chain links TRBV7-9 to TRBJ1-3, with TRBD1 identical over 9 bases. CDR1 and CDR2 (germline): SEHNR, FQNEAQ (reference sequence). V dropped 3 bases and J dropped 3; count of bases not matched to a gene: 9. CDR3 length equals 17 residues. In DNA form, the CDR3 reads TGTGCCAGCAGCTTCCCAGACAGGGGGATTGGTGGAAACACCATATATTTT. Protein: CASSFPDRGIGGNTIYF. Together with reference TRBV7-9 and TRBJ1-3, the CDR3 gives the full variable domain: DTGVSQNPRHKITKRGQNVTFRCDPISEHNRLYWYRQTLGQGPEFLTYFQNEAQLEKSRLLSDRFSAERPKGSFSTLEIQRTEQGDSAMYLCASSFPDRGIGGNTIYFGEGSWLTVV.

The chain carries TRBV9 and TRBJ1-4; D possibly corresponds to TRBD1 (5 bases). The CDR3 consists of 16 residues. The germline V gene encodes CDR1 SGDLS and CDR2 YYNGEE. V lost 4 bases to trimming and J lost 0 bases, with 13 bases between them. CDR3 nucleotides: TGTGCCAGCAGCCCGTCGGGGGGACCAACTAATGAAAAACTGTTTTTT. As protein: CASSPSGGPTNEKLFF.

This clonotype has just a few counts. The chain recombines TRBV7-3 with TRBJ2-1, with 7 positions matching TRBD2. The CDR3 contains 17 residues. CDR1 is SGHTA and CDR2 is FQGTGA in the germline V gene. Trimming cost V 1 base and J 0 bases; bases outside gene matches: 6. The CDR3, as DNA: TGTGCCAGCAGCTTAATGCCTAGCGGTTTCTCCTACAATGAGCAGTTCTTC. Translating gives CASSLMPSGFSYNEQFF.

This clonotype has only a few counts. The rearrangement links TRBV6-1 to TRBJ2-1; perhaps TRBD2 as D (6 bases). This CDR3 has 15 residues. Trimming shortened V by 4 bases and J by 5 bases, and 15 bases separated the two germline ends. CDR1 and CDR2 (germline): MNHNS, SASEGT. This CDR3 is CASSALGGNHNEQFF. The CDR3 region has the DNA TGTGCCAGCAGTGCCCTAGGCGGGAACCACAATGAGCAGTTCTTC.

The gene calls are TRBV7-9 and TRBJ2-1; 7 bases map to TRBD2. The CDR3 extends over 15 amino acids. In germline, CDR1 is SEHNR, CDR2 FQNEAQ (reference sequence). The V segment lost 8 bases and the J segment 0 bases; nucleotides outside the gene matches: 7. CDR3 nucleotides: TGTGCCAGCTCCTTAGCGGGTTACTCCTACAATGAGCAGTTCTTC. Its protein product is CASSLAGYSYNEQFF.

The chain couples TRBV6-2 or TRBV6-3 to TRBJ1-5; D is uncertain. This CDR3 is 16 amino acids long. V dropped 2 bases and J dropped 0 bases, with 11 bases sitting between them. Germline V gene lookup returns CDR1 MNHEY and CDR2 SVGEGT. The CDR3 sequence: CASSYPGIDSNQPQHF. CDR3 nucleotide sequence: TGTGCCAGCAGTTACCCCGGAATCGATAGCAATCAGCCCCAGCATTTT.

This chain joins TRBV11-3 and TRBJ2-1, with D uncertain. Germline values: CDR1 SGHNT, CDR2 YENEEA. This CDR3 is 15 amino acids long. The V end lost 5 bases, the J end lost 0 bases, and 11 bases lay between the germline ends. The CDR3 sequence: CASSPTASSYNEQFF. The CDR3 DNA sequence: TGTGCCAGCAGCCCGACCGCGAGCTCCTACAATGAGCAGTTCTTC.

This clonotype showed up just a few times. The chain has TRBV7-8 and TRBJ2-7; D gene uncertain. Germline V gene lookup returns CDR1 SGHVS and CDR2 FQNEAQ. This CDR3 region has 13 residues. V lost 4 bases to trimming and J lost 1 base, with 8 bases between them. CDR3 in amino acids: CASSSARSYEQYF. The CDR3 DNA sequence: TGTGCCAGCAGCTCAGCTAGGTCCTACGAGCAGTACTTC.